This record covers a single T cell receptor beta chain. This CDR3 region has 19 residues. V was pared by 2 bases and J by 3 bases, with 17 bases of the junction left unmatched. CDR1 and CDR2 from the germline V gene are SGHVS and FNYEAQ. This record belongs to a study of Ad26.COV2.S vaccination and SARS-CoV-2 variants. Treatment meaning: about 20 received Ad26.COV2.S at low or high dose, single or two shots; several received placebo; per-sample allocation not given. The study sampled participants on day 63 after the first vaccine or placebo injection. The method was immunoSEQ multiplex PCR; TCRdb's version includes in-frame clones alone and lacks a portion of them. The data contain hundreds of thousands of clones, roughly 90% of them seen just once; the ten biggest clones take up less than 15%.

The input for sequencing was peripheral blood, taken in a trial of Ad26.COV2.S vaccine versus placebo. The source of this sequence is a person between 18 and 65 years old who received the Ad26.COV2.S COVID-19 vaccine or a placebo. V usage is TRBV7-6 and J usage is TRBJ2-7; the match to TRBD1 covers 9 bases. The CDR3 loop is CASSLQPPPGQGIVYEQYF. The CDR3 DNA reads as TGTGCCAGCAGCTTACAACCTCCGCCTGGACAGGGGATTGTCTACGAGCAGTACTTC.